This passage covers 24 T cell receptor beta chains from one sample sequenced in a study of shared clonotypes between healthy human individuals. Clones were sequenced by immunoSEQ multiplex PCR, and TCRdb holds only the in-frame ones, with some missing. The sample includes around 330,000 clones, around two thirds seen only once; the top ten take 10%. Sequenced sample: memory CD4+ T cells sorted from blood. Subset defined: CD45RA-negative fraction. These TCRs come from a man aged 25-45 years in good health.

The table lists this clone with many counts. The chain employs TRBV14 and TRBJ2-7; unclear D gene. With 7 bases removed from V and 3 bases from J, the gap between germline ends came to 19 bases. Germline CDR1 and CDR2: SGHDN and FVKESK. This CDR3 has 15 residues. In DNA form, the CDR3 reads TGTGCCAGCACGATCGGTCCGGGTTCCTACTACGAGCAGTACTTC. It encodes CASTIGPGSYYEQYF.

DNA for the CDR3: TGTGCCAGCAGCCTGGTAGCTAGCACTGAAGCTTTCTTT. Translated: CASSLVASTEAFF. The V gene is TRBV7-2, the J gene TRBJ1-1, with unresolved D. The CDR3 is 13 residues long. CDR1 is SGHTA and CDR2 is FQGNSA in the germline V gene. The germline V and J ends were trimmed by 5 bases and 4 bases, with 11 bases remaining between them.

This clone appeared many times. V usage is TRBV7-8 and J usage is TRBJ1-2, with TRBD1 as a possible D gene (5 bases). V was trimmed by 2 bases and J by 8 bases, leaving 15 bases between them. CDR3 size: 14 residues. Germline CDR1 SGHVS, CDR2 FQNEAQ. CDR3 DNA sequence: TGTGCCAGCAGCTTAAGCCGGGGATCAGGGGGCTACACCTTC. It encodes CASSLSRGSGGYTF.

The chain carries TRBV28 and TRBJ2-7; D might be TRBD2 (5 bases). Germline loops: CDR1 MDHEN, CDR2 SYDVKM. The length of the CDR3 is 13 residues. V was clipped by 10 bases and J by 2 bases, with 15 bases between them. The CDR3 loop reads CATLAINPYEQYF. As DNA, the CDR3 is TGTGCCACCTTAGCGATCAACCCCTACGAGCAGTACTTC.

The chain carries TRBV9 and TRBJ1-2, with unresolved D. The CDR3 contains 11 residues. Per germline, CDR1 SGDLS and CDR2 YYNGEE. V dropped 1 base and J dropped 2 bases, with 0 bases sitting between them. CDR3 sequence: CASSVNYGYTF. Written as DNA, the CDR3 is TGTGCCAGCAGCGTAAACTATGGCTACACCTTC. Based on the CDR3 plus reference TRBV9 and TRBJ1-2, the full variable domain is DSGVTQTPKHLITATGQRVTLRCSPRSGDLSVYWYQQSLDQGLQFLIQYYNGEERAKGNILERFSAQQFPDLHSELNLSSLELGDSALYFCASSVNYGYTFGSGTRLTVV.

The rearrangement links TRBV6-1 to TRBJ2-7; D is unclear. CDR1 MNHNS and CDR2 SASEGT come from the germline V gene. V gave up 5 bases and J gave up 0 bases, with 5 bases separating them. This CDR3 region has 12 residues. In DNA form, the CDR3 reads TGTGCCAGCAGTCCGAGCTCCTACGAGCAGTACTTC. Its protein is CASSPSSYEQYF.

As concerns this clone: Other nucleotide sequences from this sample produce the same CDR3. CDR3 residues: CASSLVAGGSYEQYF. CDR3 DNA: TGCGCCAGCAGCTTGGTAGCGGGAGGATCCTACGAGCAGTACTTC. The genes are TRBV5-1 and TRBJ2-7; 10 bases match TRBD2. The CDR3 sequence is 15 residues long. The germline V gene has CDR1 SGHRS and CDR2 YFSETQ. Germline trimming cut 0 bases from V and 1 base from J; bases unmatched to any gene: 1.

The V call is TRBV5-1, the J call TRBJ1-5; D not resolved. From germline, CDR1 is SGHRS and CDR2 YFSETQ. CDR3 length equals 13 residues. V gave up 4 bases and J gave up 5 bases, with 10 bases separating them. For the CDR3, the DNA is TGCGCCAGCAGCCCGGAATCTGATCAGCCCCAGCATTTT. It specifies CASSPESDQPQHF.

The chain combines TRBV30 with TRBJ2-3; D remains ambiguous. The germline V gene encodes CDR1 GTSNPN and CDR2 SVGIG (reference sequence). Trimming took 0 bases from V and 5 from J, leaving 18 bases between them. CDR3 size: 16 residues. In nucleotides, the CDR3 is TGTGCCTGGAGTGTAATAACCCCCAGTCAGGTAGATACGCAGTATTTT. Amino acids: CAWSVITPSQVDTQYF.

This chain links TRBV19 with TRBJ2-3; D possibly corresponds to TRBD1 (5 bases). Germline V gene data show CDR1 as LNHDA and CDR2 as SQIVND (reference sequence). Trimming shortened V by 7 bases and J by 4 bases, and 18 bases separated the two germline ends. The CDR3 contains 15 residues. The CDR3 loop reads CASKPQGSRADTQYF. The CDR3 DNA reads as TGTGCCAGTAAGCCGCAGGGAAGCAGAGCAGATACGCAGTATTTT. The whole variable domain, filled in from reference TRBV19 and TRBJ2-3, reads DGGITQSPKYLFRKEGQNVTLSCEQNLNHDAMYWYRQDPGQGLRLIYYSQIVNDFQKGDIAEGYSVSREKKESFPLTVTSAQKNPTAFYLCASKPQGSRADTQYFGPGTRLTVL.

The J gene is TRBJ2-5, the V gene TRBV6-1; 9 positions agree with TRBD1. With V trimmed by 4 bases and J by 0 bases, 3 bases remained unmatched. The CDR3 has 15 residues. Per germline, CDR1 MNHNS and CDR2 SASEGT. The CDR3 bases are TGTGCCAGCAGTGCTGGGACAGGGCACCAAGAGACCCAGTACTTC. Residues: CASSAGTGHQETQYF.

As concerns this clone: One end of the junction fails to match germline, which may point to a read error. The rearrangement links TRBV2 to TRBJ1-1; D is undetermined. This CDR3 has 10 residues. Germline CDR1 SNHLY, CDR2 FYNNEI. CDR3 coding DNA: TGTGCCAGCAGTGATGCCCTCCCCCTTTTT. As protein: CASSDALPLF.

The chain is built from TRBV19 and TRBJ1-2; D call uncertain. CDR1 is LNHDA and CDR2 is SQIVND in the germline V gene (reference sequence). This CDR3 contains 13 residues. V was trimmed by 2 bases and J by 7 bases, leaving 11 bases between them. CDR3 in amino acids: CASSILLRSGYTF. The CDR3 nucleotides read TGTGCCAGTAGTATACTCCTTCGGTCTGGCTACACCTTC.

V usage is TRBV5-4 and J usage is TRBJ2-3; D is undetermined. The CDR3 spans 14 residues. Trimming removed 1 base at V and 1 base at J, with 7 bases between. CDR1 and CDR2 (germline): SGHNT, YYREEE (reference sequence). The CDR3 reads CASSLSIGTDTQYF. CDR3 nucleotides: TGTGCCAGCAGCTTGAGTATTGGCACAGATACGCAGTATTTT.

The chain combines TRBV9 with TRBJ2-3; TRBD2 matches at 8 bases. This CDR3 has 15 residues. Per germline, CDR1 SGDLS and CDR2 YYNGEE. J was trimmed by 4 bases and V by 3 bases; bases with no gene match: 7. The chain's CDR3 is CASSDRVSGADTQYF. As DNA, the CDR3 is TGTGCCAGCAGCGACCGGGTTAGCGGGGCAGATACGCAGTATTTT.

This clone was counted only a few times. The V and J genes are TRBV6-5 and TRBJ1-3; D remains unclear. Trimming pared 3 bases from V and 1 base from J, leaving 13 bases between. The CDR3 consists of 16 residues. Germline CDR1 and CDR2: MNHEY and SVGAGI. This CDR3 is CASSYLVPGSGNTIYF. CDR3 coding DNA: TGTGCCAGCAGTTATCTGGTACCTGGGTCTGGAAACACCATATATTTT.

The genes are TRBV6-5 and TRBJ2-5; 7 bases map to TRBD2. The CDR3 is 14 amino acids. Per germline, CDR1 MNHEY and CDR2 SVGAGI. J was trimmed by 1 base and V by 7 bases; bases with no gene match: 6. The CDR3 here is CASTSGTIQETQYF. For the CDR3, the DNA is TGTGCCAGCACCTCCGGGACTATCCAAGAGACCCAGTACTTC.

The V and J genes are TRBV5-4 and TRBJ1-2, with D tentatively TRBD1 (6 bases). This CDR3 region has 13 residues. Germline CDR1 reads SGHNT; CDR2 reads YYREEE (reference sequence). V dropped 3 bases and J dropped 5 bases, with 11 bases sitting between them. The CDR3 nucleotides are TGTGCCAGCAGCTATAACAGGGTTTATGGCTACACCTTC. Residues: CASSYNRVYGYTF.

V and J are TRBV11-3 and TRBJ2-1; TRBD2 aligns across 7 bases. Germline loops: CDR1 SGHNT, CDR2 YENEEA. The junction had 10 bases not matched to a gene; V was cut back by 5 bases and J by 6 bases. This CDR3 comprises 15 residues. The CDR3 nucleotides are TGTGCCAGCAGCCCGGGGAGGGCCCTTAGCAATGAGCAGTTCTTC. The encoded protein is CASSPGRALSNEQFF.

V gene TRBV2 combines with J gene TRBJ1-4; D is possibly TRBD1 (6 bases). The CDR3 contains 13 residues. CDR1 and CDR2 (germline): SNHLY, FYNNEI. V was clipped by 4 bases and J by 4 bases, with 7 bases between them. This CDR3 is CASSGDNNEKLFF. The CDR3 DNA sequence: TGTGCCAGCAGTGGGGACAATAATGAAAAACTGTTTTTT. Variable domain in full (rest from reference TRBV2 and TRBJ1-4): EPEVTQTPSHQVTQMGQEVILRCVPISNHLYFYWYRQILGQKVEFLVSFYNNEISEKSEIFDDQFSVERPDGSNFTLKIRSTKLEDSAMYFCASSGDNNEKLFFGSGTQLSVL.

The chain is built from TRBV6-1 and TRBJ1-1; D might be TRBD1 (5 bases). Between the trimmed V and J ends, which lost 5 bases and 2 bases, there was a span of 15 bases. The CDR3 is made up of 15 amino acids. The germline gives CDR1 MNHNS, CDR2 SASEGT. The CDR3 DNA follows: TGTGCCAGCAGTCCCAGGGTAACGACCAACACTGAAGCTTTCTTT. Amino acids: CASSPRVTTNTEAFF.

The chain employs TRBV10-3 and TRBJ2-2; D possibly corresponds to TRBD2 (6 bases). Germline lookup yields CDR1 ENHRY and CDR2 SYGVKD. Deletions cut 4 bases from V and 9 bases from J, with 15 bases between. This CDR3 contains 14 residues. CDR3 residues: CAISAGTPPRELFF. The DNA for the CDR3 is TGTGCCATCAGTGCAGGGACTCCTCCCCGGGAGCTGTTTTTT.

This clone was picked up one time. This sequence joins TRBV7-9 and TRBJ1-2; D call uncertain. Trimming pared 4 bases from V and 0 bases from J, leaving 15 bases between. Per the germline V gene, CDR1 is SEHNR and CDR2 is FQNEAQ (reference sequence). The CDR3 is 16 amino acids. The CDR3 nucleotides are TGTGCCAGCAGCTCAACCAGCCCCGGGGCTAACTATGGCTACACCTTC. Protein product: CASSSTSPGANYGYTF.

This chain uses TRBV7-9 with TRBJ2-1; 7 bases agree with TRBD2. This CDR3 has 14 residues. CDR1 SEHNR and CDR2 FQNEAQ come from the germline V gene (reference sequence). J gave up 3 bases and V 5 bases, and 4 bases lay outside the gene matches. The CDR3 sequence: CASSRLALYNEQFF. CDR3 DNA: TGTGCCAGCAGCCGACTAGCCCTCTACAATGAGCAGTTCTTC.